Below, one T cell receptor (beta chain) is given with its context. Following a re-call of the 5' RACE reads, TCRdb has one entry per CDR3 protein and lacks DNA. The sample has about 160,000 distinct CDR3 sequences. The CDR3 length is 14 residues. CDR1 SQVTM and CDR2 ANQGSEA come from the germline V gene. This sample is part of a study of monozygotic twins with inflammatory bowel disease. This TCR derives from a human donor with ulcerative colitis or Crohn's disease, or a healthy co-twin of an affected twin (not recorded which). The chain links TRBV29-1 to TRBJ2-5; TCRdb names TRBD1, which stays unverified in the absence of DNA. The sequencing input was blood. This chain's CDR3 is CSAKDTSSQETQYF.